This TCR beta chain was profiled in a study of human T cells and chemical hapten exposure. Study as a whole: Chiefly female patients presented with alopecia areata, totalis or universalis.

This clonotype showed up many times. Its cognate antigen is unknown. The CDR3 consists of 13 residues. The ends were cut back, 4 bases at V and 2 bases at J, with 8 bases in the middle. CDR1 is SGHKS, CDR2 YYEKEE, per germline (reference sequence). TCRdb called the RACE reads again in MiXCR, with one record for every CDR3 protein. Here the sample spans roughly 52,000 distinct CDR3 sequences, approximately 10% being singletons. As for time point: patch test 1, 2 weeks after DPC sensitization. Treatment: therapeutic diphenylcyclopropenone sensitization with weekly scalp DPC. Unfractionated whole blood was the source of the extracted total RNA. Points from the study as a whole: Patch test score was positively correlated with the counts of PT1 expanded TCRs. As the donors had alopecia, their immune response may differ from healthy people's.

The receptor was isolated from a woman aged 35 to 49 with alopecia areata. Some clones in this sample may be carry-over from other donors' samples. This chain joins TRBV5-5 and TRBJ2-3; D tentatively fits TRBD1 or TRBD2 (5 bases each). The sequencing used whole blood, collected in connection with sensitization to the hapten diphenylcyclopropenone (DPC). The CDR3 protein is CASSLGTTDTQYF. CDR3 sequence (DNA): TGTGCCAGCAGCCTGGGGACCACAGATACGCAGTATTTT.